The 12 T cell receptor beta chains in this list originate from one sample, sequenced in a study of OX40 agonist ivuxolimab in advanced cancers. The method was immunoSEQ multiplex PCR; TCRdb's version includes in-frame clones alone and lacks a portion of them. The table lists about 80,000 clones, 85% to 95% of them singletons. The sequenced sample was CD4+ or CD8+ T cells sorted from blood, obtained in a trial of the OX40 agonist ivuxolimab. Receptor source: an adult with an advanced solid tumor such as melanoma, head and neck, liver or kidney cancer.

This sequence joins TRBV19 and TRBJ1-6, with 9 bases matching TRBD1. In germline, CDR1 is LNHDA, CDR2 SQIVND (reference sequence). The CDR3 loop spans 15 amino acids. V dropped 5 bases and J dropped 5; count of bases not matched to a gene: 4. CDR3: CASSLRDRDNSPLHF. CDR3 in DNA: TGTGCCAGTAGTCTCCGGGACAGGGATAATTCACCCCTCCACTTT. Full variable domain (outside the CDR3, taken from reference TRBV19 and TRBJ1-6): DGGITQSPKYLFRKEGQNVTLSCEQNLNHDAMYWYRQDPGQGLRLIYYSQIVNDFQKGDIAEGYSVSREKKESFPLTVTSAQKNPTAFYLCASSLRDRDNSPLHFGNGTRLTVT.

This clone was counted between two and nine times. The chain links TRBV6-5 to TRBJ2-7; possible D gene TRBD2, 7 bases. CDR1 and CDR2 from the germline V gene are MNHEY and SVGAGI. Trimming left V 8 bases short and J 3 bases short, with 14 bases between. The length of the CDR3 is 13 residues. This CDR3 reads CASHRGASYEQYF. The CDR3 DNA follows: TGTGCCAGCCATCGGGGGGCGAGCTACGAGCAGTACTTC.

J is TRBJ1-4 and V is TRBV9, with D perhaps TRBD1 (6 bases). The germline V gene has CDR1 SGDLS and CDR2 YYNGEE. The ends were cut back, 3 bases at V and 5 bases at J, with 11 bases in the middle. The CDR3 is made up of 14 amino acids. The CDR3 DNA reads as TGTGCCAGCAGCGCTCAGGGGATGAATGAAAAACTGTTTTTT. Translating it yields CASSAQGMNEKLFF.

The J gene is TRBJ2-3, the V gene TRBV19; D is uncertain. Germline V gene sequence: CDR1 LNHDA, CDR2 SQIVND (reference sequence). Trimming stripped 3 bases from V and 4 bases from J, with 2 bases between. The CDR3 covers 11 residues. This CDR3 reads CASSISDTQYF. CDR3 nucleotides: TGTGCCAGTAGTATTTCAGATACGCAGTATTTT.

The chain joins TRBV28 to TRBJ2-7; 9 nucleotides align to TRBD2. J was trimmed by 3 bases and V by 4 bases; bases with no gene match: 10. The CDR3 runs 16 residues. The germline gives CDR1 MDHEN, CDR2 SYDVKM. The CDR3 DNA reads as TGTGCCAGCAGTTCCCCCGAAGCGGGAGGCTTCTACGAGCAGTACTTC. Translating gives CASSSPEAGGFYEQYF.

The V and J genes are TRBV27 and TRBJ2-3, with D possibly matching TRBD2 (6 bases). CDR1 is MNHEY, CDR2 SMNVEV, per germline (reference sequence). V lost 4 bases and J 12 bases, leaving 20 bases between the germline ends. The CDR3 length is 14 residues. The CDR3 here is CASSSTLLAGSQYF. DNA for the CDR3: TGTGCCAGCAGTTCCACCCTTTTGGCGGGGTCCCAGTATTTT.

This chain uses TRBV5-1 with TRBJ2-6; D gene unclear. Germline assignment: CDR1 SGHRS and CDR2 YFSETQ. Trimming removed 0 bases at V and 2 bases at J, with 6 bases between. The CDR3 is 15 residues long. The DNA for the CDR3 is TGCGCCAGCAGCTTGGCCGAGGCTGGGGCCAACGTCCTGACTTTC. Translating gives CASSLAEAGANVLTF. Drawing the rest from reference TRBV5-1 and TRBJ2-6, the complete variable domain is KAGVTQTPRYLIKTRGQQVTLSCSPISGHRSVSWYQQTPGQGLQFLFEYFSETQRNKGNFPGRFSGRQFSNSRSEMNVSTLELGDSALYLCASSLAEAGANVLTFGAGSRLTVL.

This clone has just one count. The CDR3 DNA follows: TGTGCCAGCAGTCCCGAGGGAATAGGGCCGGCTTTCTTT. It encodes CASSPEGIGPAFF. The chain has TRBV6-6 and TRBJ1-1; D call uncertain. The CDR3 consists of 13 residues. Trimming left V 5 bases short and J 11 bases short, with 18 bases between. The germline gives CDR1 MNHNY, CDR2 SVGAGI (reference sequence).

V is TRBV7-3 and J is TRBJ2-3, with 9 nucleotides matching TRBD1. The CDR3 sequence is 15 residues long. Germline trimming cut 2 bases from V and 6 bases from J; bases unmatched to any gene: 6. Germline CDR1 is SGHTA and CDR2 is FQGTGA. CDR3 region: CASSLSGQGSDTQYF. DNA for the CDR3: TGTGCCAGCAGCTTATCGGGACAGGGATCCGATACGCAGTATTTT.

The chain carries TRBV5-1 and TRBJ2-7; D call uncertain. CDR3 length equals 11 residues. The V gene's germline CDR1 is SGHRS and CDR2 YFSETQ. The ends were cut back, 1 base at V and 5 bases at J, with 4 bases in the middle. The CDR3 bases are TGCGCCAGCAGCTTGAGCCACGAGCAGTACTTC. Amino acids: CASSLSHEQYF. The variable domain in full, completed from reference TRBV5-1 and TRBJ2-7, reads KAGVTQTPRYLIKTRGQQVTLSCSPISGHRSVSWYQQTPGQGLQFLFEYFSETQRNKGNFPGRFSGRQFSNSRSEMNVSTLELGDSALYLCASSLSHEQYFGPGTRLTVT.

The chain recombines TRBV7-2 with TRBJ2-7; D is perhaps TRBD1 or TRBD2 (5 bases each). The CDR3 runs 16 residues. The V gene lost 1 base and the J gene lost 0 bases, with 13 bases spanning the gap. The germline V gene encodes CDR1 SGHTA and CDR2 FQGNSA. Written as DNA, the CDR3 is TGTGCCAGCAGCTTAGGGCCGGGGCCAAGCTCCTACGAGCAGTACTTC. It is translated as CASSLGPGPSSYEQYF.

This chain uses TRBV7-7 with TRBJ2-1; D unresolved. The CDR3 consists of 13 residues. The germline CDR1 and CDR2 sequences are SSHAT and FNYEAQ (reference sequence). Trimming cost V 8 bases and J 0 bases, with 8 bases left between them. DNA for the CDR3: TGTGCCAGCCAACAGAGCTCCTACAATGAGCAGTTCTTC. This codes for CASQQSSYNEQFF.